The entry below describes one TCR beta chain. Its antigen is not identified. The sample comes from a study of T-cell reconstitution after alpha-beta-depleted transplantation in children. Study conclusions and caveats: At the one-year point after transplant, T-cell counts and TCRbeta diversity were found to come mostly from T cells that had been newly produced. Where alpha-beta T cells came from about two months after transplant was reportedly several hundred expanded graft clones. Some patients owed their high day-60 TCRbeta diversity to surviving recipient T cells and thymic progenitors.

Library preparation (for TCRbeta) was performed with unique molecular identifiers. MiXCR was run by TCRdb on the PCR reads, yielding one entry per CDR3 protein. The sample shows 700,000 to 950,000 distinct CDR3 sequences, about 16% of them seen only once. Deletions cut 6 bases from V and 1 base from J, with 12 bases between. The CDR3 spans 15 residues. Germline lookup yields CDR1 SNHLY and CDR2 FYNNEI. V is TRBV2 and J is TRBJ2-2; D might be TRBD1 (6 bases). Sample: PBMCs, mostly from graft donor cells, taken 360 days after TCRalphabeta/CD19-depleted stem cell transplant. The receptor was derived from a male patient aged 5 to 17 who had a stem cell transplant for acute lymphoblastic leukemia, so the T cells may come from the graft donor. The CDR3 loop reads CASRRRTENTGELFF. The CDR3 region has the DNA TGTGCCAGCAGGAGGAGGACAGAGAACACCGGGGAGCTGTTTTTT. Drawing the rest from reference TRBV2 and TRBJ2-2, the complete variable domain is EPEVTQTPSHQVTQMGQEVILRCVPISNHLYFYWYRQILGQKVEFLVSFYNNEISEKSEIFDDQFSVERPDGSNFTLKIRSTKLEDSAMYFCASRRRTENTGELFFGEGSRLTVL.